This T cell receptor (beta chain) came from a study of T cells in localized non-small cell lung cancer. The table came from immunoSEQ multiplex PCR; TCRdb's copy has only in-frame clones and leaves some out. The sample has 12,000 or so clones, 85% to 90% seen once. The CDR3 is made up of 16 amino acids. Germline V gives CDR1 MRHNA, CDR2 SNTAGT. After removal of 5 bases from V and 3 bases from J, the junction contained 10 bases not matched to a gene. This rearrangement joins TRBV6-4 to TRBJ2-3; 8 nucleotides line up with TRBD2. Sequenced here: peripheral blood, sampled before any cancer treatment. The TCR sequence derives from a male donor at least 60 years old with stage I lung adenocarcinoma. The CDR3 coding sequence is TGTGCCAGCAGTCCCCATGCCGGGGGGGGTACAGATACGCAGTATTTT. Translating gives CASSPHAGGGTDTQYF.